The 32 T cell receptor beta chains given below trace back to one sample, sequenced in a study of molecular identifiers for immune sequencing clone quantification. TCRdb redid the calling of the PCR reads with MiXCR, one entry per CDR3 protein. The sample consists of about 100,000 distinct CDR3 sequences, roughly a third of them appearing once. Material: naive CD8+ T cells from blood, with Jurkat cell RNA spiked in. Subset described: FACS-sorted CD8+CD4-CCR7+CD45RA+ naive T cells. The receptors derive from a human donor in good health. Some libraries in this study had Jurkat cell RNA spiked in.

The chain recombines TRBV9 with TRBJ2-7, with D possibly matching TRBD2 (5 bases). CDR3 length: 14 residues. The V and J ends lost 3 bases and 3 bases respectively, with 13 bases between them. Germline V lookup: CDR1 SGDLS, CDR2 YYNGEE. The CDR3 sequence is CASSDGGPLYEQYF. The CDR3 DNA is TGTGCCAGCAGCGACGGAGGCCCCCTCTACGAGCAGTACTTC.

The chain employs TRBV24-1 and TRBJ2-3; D gene uncertain. Germline values: CDR1 KGHDR, CDR2 SFDVKD. Deletions cut 5 bases from V and 2 bases from J, with 7 bases between. This CDR3 has 13 residues. The CDR3 DNA follows: TGTGCCACCAGTGTTGACCTCACAGATACGCAGTATTTT. This sequence encodes CATSVDLTDTQYF.

This clonotype was observed many times. V gene TRBV7-9 combines with J gene TRBJ2-4, with D uncertain. There are 16 residues in the CDR3. Germline lookup yields CDR1 SEHNR and CDR2 FQNEAQ (reference sequence). V shed 5 bases and J shed 2 bases, with 16 bases lying between them. CDR3 in DNA: TGTGCCAGCAGCCTTACCCCAGGTCTGACCAAAAACATTCAGTACTTC. The encoded protein is CASSLTPGLTKNIQYF.

This clonotype was seen a few times. One end of the junction does not line up with germline, which may come from a read error. CDR3 sequence: CVSSPGSFEAFF. DNA of the CDR3: TGTGTCAGCAGCCCCGGGAGCTTTGAAGCTTTCTTT. This rearrangement joins TRBV7-2 to TRBJ1-1; D is undetermined. CDR1 and CDR2 (germline): SGHTA, FQGNSA. This CDR3 comprises 12 residues.

On this clonotype itself: With a much larger clone just one base away, this may be a read error. The genes are TRBV25-1 and TRBJ2-1, with D uncertain. The DNA end favors TRBJ2-7, so the J call may be wrong. Germline lookup yields CDR1 MGHDK and CDR2 SYGVNS. CDR3 length: 13 amino acids. The CDR3 protein is CASSVLLHNEQYF. DNA for the CDR3: TGTGCCAGCAGTGTCCTGTTGCACAATGAGCAGTACTTC.

The rearrangement links TRBV4-3 to TRBJ1-5; unclear D gene. The V gene lost 3 bases and the J gene lost 0 bases, with 6 bases spanning the gap. Looked up from germline, CDR1 is LGHNA and CDR2 is YSLEER. The CDR3 is 14 amino acids. This CDR3 reads CASSHYPSNQPQHF. CDR3 in DNA: TGCGCCAGCAGCCATTATCCTAGCAATCAGCCCCAGCATTTT.

The genes are TRBV15 and TRBJ2-3, with 7 bases identical to TRBD1. The CDR3 is 13 amino acids. With 0 bases clipped from V and 6 bases from J, the junction kept 0 bases outside the gene matches. Germline lookup yields CDR1 LNHNV and CDR2 YYDKDF (reference sequence). CDR3 in DNA: TGTGCCACCAGCAGAGAACAGGGGGATACGCAGTATTTT. It specifies CATSREQGDTQYF.

Of note for this clonotype: Lacking the conserved final phenylalanine or tryptophan, this CDR3 likely reflects a read error. This sequence joins TRBV3-1 and TRBJ2-7; perhaps D is TRBD1 or TRBD2 (5 bases each). V shed 1 base and J shed 0 bases, with 7 bases lying between them. Germline values: CDR1 LGHDT, CDR2 YNNKEL (reference sequence). The CDR3 consists of 14 residues. CDR3 DNA: TGTGCCAGCAGCCAAGCAGGGACCTCCTACGAGCAGTACTCC. Translating it yields CASSQAGTSYEQYS.

This chain connects TRBV24-1 to TRBJ2-7, with 9 nucleotides matching TRBD1. The CDR3 has 14 amino acids. With 7 bases clipped from V and 4 bases from J, the junction kept 7 bases outside the gene matches. The V gene's germline CDR1 is KGHDR and CDR2 SFDVKD. The CDR3 sequence is CATSGQGPWYEQYF. The CDR3 region has the DNA TGTGCCACCAGCGGACAGGGGCCCTGGTACGAGCAGTACTTC.

This clonotype was seen repeatedly, ten times or more. This chain's CDR3 is CASISHRAEAFF. The DNA of the CDR3 is TGTGCCAGCATCTCCCATAGGGCTGAAGCTTTCTTT. The chain combines TRBV7-9 with TRBJ1-1; D is uncertain. There are 12 residues in the CDR3. Germline CDR1 is SEHNR and CDR2 is FQNEAQ (reference sequence). V gave up 7 bases and J gave up 6 bases, with 12 bases separating them.

About this clonotype: At one boundary the junction diverges from the germline segment, which might be a read error. The chain joins TRBV28 to TRBJ2-5; the match to TRBD2 covers 8 bases. This CDR3 spans 16 amino acids. Per the germline V gene, CDR1 is MDHEN and CDR2 is SYDVKM. The chain's CDR3 is CASSSTGLAGGEPQYF. In DNA, the CDR3 is TGTGCCAGCAGTTCAACGGGCTTGGCGGGAGGAGAGCCCCAGTACTTC.

V is TRBV10-3 and J is TRBJ2-7, with D perhaps TRBD1 (6 bases). This CDR3 spans 11 amino acids. V lost 5 bases and J 5 bases, leaving 7 bases between the germline ends. Germline lookup yields CDR1 ENHRY and CDR2 SYGVKD. The CDR3 here is CAISSGDEQYF. CDR3 coding DNA: TGTGCCATCAGTTCAGGGGACGAGCAGTACTTC.

Note on this clonotype: This sequence may be a read error, since a much larger clone differs from it by one base. Without the conserved terminal phenylalanine or tryptophan, this CDR3 likely stems from a read error. The chain uses TRBV5-1 and TRBJ1-1; D is ambiguous. CDR3 length: 15 amino acids. Germline loops: CDR1 SGHRS, CDR2 YFSETQ. The V end lost 0 bases, the J end lost 0 bases, and 9 bases lay between the germline ends. CDR3 DNA sequence: TGCGCCAGCAGCTTGGACAAGACATTGAACACTGAAGCTTTCCTT. This encodes CASSLDKTLNTEAFL.

Regarding this clonotype: A much larger clone lies a single base off, so this may be a read error. The J gene is TRBJ2-5, the V gene TRBV19, with D perhaps TRBD2 (6 bases). The V end lost 5 bases, the J end lost 3 bases, and 16 bases lay between the germline ends. CDR1 is LNHDA, CDR2 SQIVND, per germline (reference sequence). The CDR3 runs 15 residues. The CDR3 loop reads CASSWARAGKETQYF. The CDR3 DNA sequence: TGTGCCAGTAGTTGGGCCCGGGCGGGGAAAGAGACCCAGTACTTC.

This clonotype was seen a handful of times. This chain links TRBV6-2 or TRBV6-3 with TRBJ1-5, with TRBD1 as a possible D gene (6 bases). There are 15 residues in the CDR3. Trimming removed 5 bases from V and 2 bases from J, with 13 bases in between. Germline V gene sequence: CDR1 MNHEY, CDR2 SVGEGT. The CDR3 DNA sequence: TGTGCCAGCAGTGAGTGGGGGGCGCGCAATCAGCCCCAGCATTTT. Translation gives CASSEWGARNQPQHF.

With regard to this clonotype: This may stem from a read error, because a much larger clone lies one nucleotide away. The chain couples TRBV12-5 to TRBJ2-1; D call uncertain. CDR3 length: 14 residues. Germline CDR1 is LGHNT and CDR2 is FRNRAP. The CDR3 DNA sequence: TGTGCTAGTGGTGTTTACGTCTTCGCCGCTGAGCAGCTCTTC. Amino acid sequence: CASGVYVFAAEQLF.

For this clonotype: A much larger clonotype is one base distant, so this may be a read error. The rearrangement uses TRBV6-5 and TRBJ2-7, with a possible D match to TRBD2 (6 bases). The CDR3 is made up of 13 amino acids. Trimming pared 8 bases from V and 5 bases from J, leaving 16 bases between. Per the germline V gene, CDR1 is MNHEY and CDR2 is SVGAGI. CDR3 nucleotides: TGTGCCAGCGGCACAACGGGAGCCCACGAGCAGTACTTC. Residues: CASGTTGAHEQYF.

This clonotype has a handful of counts. This chain uses TRBV15 with TRBJ1-5, with D unclear. Germline V gives CDR1 LNHNV, CDR2 YYDKDF (reference sequence). V lost 3 bases, J lost 1 base, and 7 bases lay in between. The CDR3 has 14 residues. The CDR3 region has the DNA TGTGCCACCAGCAGGGTTTTAAGCAATCAGCCCCAGCATTTT. It is translated as CATSRVLSNQPQHF.

The V gene is TRBV6-6, the J gene TRBJ2-7; D possibly corresponds to TRBD1 (5 bases). The length of the CDR3 is 16 residues. V was cut by 0 bases and J by 3 bases, with 15 bases left in between. Germline CDR1 is MNHNY and CDR2 is SVGAGI (reference sequence). Here the CDR3 reads CASSYSIRQGLYEQYF. The CDR3 region has the DNA TGTGCCAGCAGTTACTCGATTCGTCAGGGCCTCTACGAGCAGTACTTC.

This clonotype occurred a few times. The chain is built from TRBV19 and TRBJ1-3; a possible D gene is TRBD1 (5 bases). Trimming took 7 bases from V and 8 from J, leaving 12 bases between them. Germline CDR1 LNHDA, CDR2 SQIVND (reference sequence). This CDR3 region has 12 residues. DNA for the CDR3: TGTGCCAGTATCAAGGGGCCGGACACCATATATTTT. This sequence encodes CASIKGPDTIYF.

This clonotype was counted many times. This chain connects TRBV9 to TRBJ2-1, with 8 bases identical to TRBD1. The germline V gene has CDR1 SGDLS and CDR2 YYNGEE. The length of the CDR3 is 15 residues. With V trimmed by 4 bases and J by 10 bases, 13 bases remained unmatched. The CDR3: CASSTSRTGLGEQFF. For the CDR3, the DNA is TGTGCCAGCAGCACTTCCCGGACAGGGCTCGGGGAGCAGTTCTTC.

V is TRBV9 and J is TRBJ2-3, with 9 bases lining up with TRBD2. The CDR3 sequence is 18 residues long. Germline trimming cut 0 bases from V and 0 bases from J; bases unmatched to any gene: 8. CDR1 is SGDLS and CDR2 is YYNGEE in the germline V gene. The CDR3 is CASSVGQRAGGSTDTQYF. The CDR3 DNA sequence: TGTGCCAGCAGCGTAGGACAGAGGGCGGGAGGGAGCACAGATACGCAGTATTTT.

The V gene is TRBV29-1, the J gene TRBJ2-7; 9 nucleotides agree with TRBD2. The trim removed 2 bases at V and 5 bases at J, leaving 4 bases unmatched. Germline V gene data show CDR1 as SQVTM and CDR2 as ANQGSEA. The CDR3 spans 13 residues. The CDR3 is CSVERASGNEQYF. In nucleotides, the CDR3 is TGCAGCGTTGAAAGGGCTAGCGGGAACGAGCAGTACTTC.

This clonotype was counted at least ten times. The rearrangement links TRBV12-3 or TRBV12-4 to TRBJ1-5, with TRBD1 as a possible D gene (5 bases). The ends were cut back, 3 bases at V and 1 base at J, with 10 bases in the middle. This CDR3 is built from 15 residues. CDR3 bases: TGTGCCAGCAGTTTGGGGGGGTTGAGCAATCAGCCCCAGCATTTT. Translated, it gives CASSLGGLSNQPQHF.

The rearrangement uses TRBV18 and TRBJ2-7; D is unresolved. Trimming shortened V by 3 bases and J by 6 bases, and 12 bases separated the two germline ends. The CDR3 is made up of 13 amino acids. Germline loops: CDR1 KGHSH, CDR2 LQKENI. CDR3 in DNA: TGTGCCAGCTCACCCCCCCAGAGCCTCGAGCAGTACTTC. Translation: CASSPPQSLEQYF.

Details on this clonotype: In this CDR3 the conserved last residue, phenylalanine or tryptophan, is missing, so a read error is likely. The chain couples TRBV27 to TRBJ2-1; TRBD2 matches at 8 bases. The germline gives CDR1 MNHEY, CDR2 SMNVEV (reference sequence). This CDR3 contains 14 residues. CDR3 amino acids: CASSFGRGYSEQFL. CDR3 nucleotide sequence: TGTGCCAGCAGTTTCGGGAGGGGCTACAGTGAGCAGTTCCTC.

This clonotype showed up many times. The CDR3 DNA is TGCAGTGCCCAGATGGTGGATGAGCAGTTCTTC. It is translated as CSAQMVDEQFF. The V call is TRBV20-1, the J call TRBJ2-1; D not resolved. Germline CDR1 DFQATT, CDR2 SNEGSKA (reference sequence). Trimming left V 6 bases short and J 8 bases short, with 11 bases between. This CDR3 comprises 11 residues.

This clonotype was seen many times. V is TRBV7-2 and J is TRBJ1-5; D is uncertain. Germline V gene data show CDR1 as SGHTA and CDR2 as FQGNSA. CDR3 length equals 12 residues. V was cut by 4 bases and J by 6 bases, with 7 bases left in between. The CDR3: CASSWVSQPQHF. The CDR3 nucleotides are TGTGCCAGCAGCTGGGTCAGTCAGCCCCAGCATTTT.

V and J are TRBV28 and TRBJ2-7; 9 bases line up with TRBD1. With 5 bases clipped from V and 3 bases from J, the junction kept 8 bases outside the gene matches. The CDR3 is 15 amino acids. Per germline, CDR1 MDHEN and CDR2 SYDVKM. The CDR3 region has the DNA TGTGCCAGCAGTAACTACCGGGACAGGGTCTACGAGCAGTACTTC. This gives the protein CASSNYRDRVYEQYF.

This clonotype was observed many times. The chain employs TRBV6-2 or TRBV6-3 and TRBJ1-5; 9 bases line up with TRBD1. Germline CDR1 and CDR2: MNHEY and SVGEGT. The CDR3 has 17 amino acids. J lost 5 bases, V lost 2 bases, and 10 bases had no gene match. CDR3 sequence (DNA): TGTGCCAGCAGTTACCAGGGGACAGGGCTTCTCGATCAGCCCCAGCATTTT. This gives the protein CASSYQGTGLLDQPQHF.

This clonotype was picked up a small number of times. The chain links TRBV5-6 to TRBJ2-7; 7 bases are shared with TRBD1. CDR3 size: 13 residues. J gave up 4 bases and V 4 bases, and 5 bases lay outside the gene matches. The germline V gene has CDR1 SGHDT and CDR2 YYEEEE. The CDR3 region is CASSLGTVYEQYF. The CDR3 nucleotides read TGTGCCAGCAGCCTAGGGACAGTGTACGAGCAGTACTTC. The full variable domain, completed using reference TRBV5-6 and TRBJ2-7, is DAGVTQSPTHLIKTRGQQVTLRCSPKSGHDTVSWYQQALGQGPQFIFQYYEEEERQRGNFPDRFSGHQFPNYSSELNVNALLLGDSALYLCASSLGTVYEQYFGPGTRLTVT.

This clonotype was counted between two and nine times. The genes are TRBV7-9 and TRBJ1-5, with D possibly TRBD1 on 6 matching bases. V was clipped by 1 base and J by 0 bases, with 13 bases between them. This CDR3 spans 17 amino acids. The germline CDR1 and CDR2 sequences are SEHNR and FQNEAQ (reference sequence). CDR3 region: CASSLDGGPVSNQPQHF. DNA of the CDR3: TGTGCCAGCAGCTTAGATGGGGGGCCGGTTAGCAATCAGCCCCAGCATTTT.